The rows below give T cell receptor beta chains drawn from one sample of a study of early T cells in non-severe SARS-CoV-2 infection. One entry per CDR3 protein results from TCRdb running MiXCR on the 5' RACE reads. The sample holds 32,000 or so distinct CDR3 sequences; roughly 6% are singletons and the top ten take roughly 6%. Sequencing used whole blood. These receptor sequences come from an adult who was a healthcare worker with PCR-confirmed SARS-CoV-2 infection or an uninfected control (not recorded which). CDR3s include the opening cysteine and the closing phenylalanine or tryptophan. The order of the fields is CDR3 DNA, CDR3 protein, D gene, J gene, clone size, V gene. A D gene is named only where the DNA matches it firmly. Not every row has a clone size; where given, it reads once, few, many or a size class.

cdr3_nt: TGTGCCAGCAGCCAACTAGTCAACACTGAAGCTTTCTTT; cdr3_aa: CASSQLVNTEAFF; d_call: -; j_call: TRBJ1-1; clone_size: many; v_call: TRBV14
cdr3_nt: TGTGCCAGCAGCTTGACTACTTCTGGGGCCAACGTCCTGACTTTC; cdr3_aa: CASSLTTSGANVLTF; d_call: -; j_call: TRBJ2-6; clone_size: -; v_call: TRBV11-2
cdr3_nt: TGTGCCAGCAGCCTTAGGGGAGGGGGCCTGTACAATGAGCAGTTCTTC; cdr3_aa: CASSLRGGGLYNEQFF; d_call: -; j_call: TRBJ2-1; clone_size: -; v_call: TRBV6-5
cdr3_nt: TGTGCCAGCAGCAAAGATTCCTCTGGGGCCAACGTCCTGACTTTC; cdr3_aa: CASSKDSSGANVLTF; d_call: -; j_call: TRBJ2-6; clone_size: -; v_call: TRBV12-3/TRBV12-4
cdr3_nt: TGTGCCAGCAGTTATGGGACAGGGTCGGACTATGGCTACACCTTC; cdr3_aa: CASSYGTGSDYGYTF; d_call: TRBD1; j_call: TRBJ1-2; clone_size: few; v_call: TRBV6-2/TRBV6-3
cdr3_nt: TGTGCCAGCAGCGTTCCCCAGCGGGAGGCGAACACCGGGGAGCTGTTTTTT; cdr3_aa: CASSVPQREANTGELFF; d_call: TRBD2; j_call: TRBJ2-2; clone_size: -; v_call: TRBV9
cdr3_nt: TGCGCCAGCAGCTTGGGGGAGGGTGTGGATGAGCAGTTCTTC; cdr3_aa: CASSLGEGVDEQFF; d_call: TRBD2; j_call: TRBJ2-1; clone_size: many; v_call: TRBV5-1
cdr3_nt: TGTGCCAGCAGGGCGCCCGGCACCGGGGAGCTGTTTTTT; cdr3_aa: CASRAPGTGELFF; d_call: -; j_call: TRBJ2-2; clone_size: -; v_call: TRBV6-5
cdr3_nt: TGTGCCAGCAGTTTCCGGTCGTCTTTTGGAGATACGCAGTATTTT; cdr3_aa: CASSFRSSFGDTQYF; d_call: -; j_call: TRBJ2-3; clone_size: many; v_call: TRBV12-3/TRBV12-4
cdr3_nt: TGTGCCAGCAAAGACGGACAGGGGCCAGCTTTCTTT; cdr3_aa: CASKDGQGPAFF; d_call: TRBD1; j_call: TRBJ1-1; clone_size: few; v_call: TRBV6-2/TRBV6-3
cdr3_nt: TGTGCCAGCAGCTCGTGGACTAGCGCGCAGTATTTT; cdr3_aa: CASSSWTSAQYF; d_call: TRBD2; j_call: TRBJ2-3; clone_size: many; v_call: TRBV11-2
cdr3_nt: TGTGCCATCTACCCGGGGCTTAATTCACCCCTCCACTTT; cdr3_aa: CAIYPGLNSPLHF; d_call: -; j_call: TRBJ1-6; clone_size: many; v_call: TRBV7-2
cdr3_nt: TGTGCCAGCAGTTTAGGGAGGAGCGACGAGCAGTACTTC; cdr3_aa: CASSLGRSDEQYF; d_call: -; j_call: TRBJ2-7; clone_size: many; v_call: TRBV7-8
cdr3_nt: TGCGCCAGCAGCTTGGCTGCGGGAGAAGCCTACAATGAGCAGTTCTTC; cdr3_aa: CASSLAAGEAYNEQFF; d_call: TRBD2; j_call: TRBJ2-1; clone_size: -; v_call: TRBV5-1
cdr3_nt: TGTGCCAGCAGTCCAAGGACGGAAACCGGGGAGCTGTTTTTT; cdr3_aa: CASSPRTETGELFF; d_call: -; j_call: TRBJ2-2; clone_size: -; v_call: TRBV6-6
cdr3_nt: TGTGCCAGCAGTGAAGCGCTTGGGGGAAATGAAAAACTGTTTTTT; cdr3_aa: CASSEALGGNEKLFF; d_call: -; j_call: TRBJ1-4; clone_size: few; v_call: TRBV2
cdr3_nt: TGTGCCAGCAGCCATGACGGGGGCTCTGGGGCCAACGTCCTGACTTTC; cdr3_aa: CASSHDGGSGANVLTF; d_call: -; j_call: TRBJ2-6; clone_size: many; v_call: TRBV3-1
cdr3_nt: TGTGCCAGCAGCGTAAGCGGGAGCGGGTACGAGCAGTACTTC; cdr3_aa: CASSVSGSGYEQYF; d_call: TRBD2; j_call: TRBJ2-7; clone_size: few; v_call: TRBV9
cdr3_nt: TGTGCCAGCAGTGAATTTGCTAAGACAGGGTTCACCGGGGAGCTGTTTTTT; cdr3_aa: CASSEFAKTGFTGELFF; d_call: TRBD1; j_call: TRBJ2-2; clone_size: -; v_call: TRBV25-1
cdr3_nt: TGCGCCAGCAGCTTGGAGTCCGAAGGGAATTCACCCCTCCACTTT; cdr3_aa: CASSLESEGNSPLHF; d_call: -; j_call: TRBJ1-6; clone_size: many; v_call: TRBV5-1
cdr3_nt: TGCGCCAGCAGCCAAGCACCGATAACAGGGGGTTTCTCCTACAATGAGCAGTTCTTC; cdr3_aa: CASSQAPITGGFSYNEQFF; d_call: TRBD1; j_call: TRBJ2-1; clone_size: few; v_call: TRBV4-3
cdr3_nt: TGTGCCAGCAGTGGGGACAGGTTACGAACGCAGTATTTT; cdr3_aa: CASSGDRLRTQYF; d_call: TRBD1; j_call: TRBJ2-3; clone_size: -; v_call: TRBV12-3/TRBV12-4
cdr3_nt: TGCAGTGCTAGAGACTGCTTGACAGGGGTTAGCTACGAGCAGTACTTC; cdr3_aa: CSARDCLTGVSYEQYF; d_call: TRBD1; j_call: TRBJ2-7; clone_size: -; v_call: TRBV20-1
cdr3_nt: TGTGCCAGCAGCTTGGATCAAACCACCGGGGAGCTGTTTTTT; cdr3_aa: CASSLDQTTGELFF; d_call: -; j_call: TRBJ2-2; clone_size: -; v_call: TRBV5-4
cdr3_nt: TGTGCCAGCAGCTTAGACCTAGCGGGAGTCAATGAGCAGTTCTTC; cdr3_aa: CASSLDLAGVNEQFF; d_call: TRBD2; j_call: TRBJ2-1; clone_size: many; v_call: TRBV11-3
cdr3_nt: TGCAGCGCCGTAGGACAGTCCTACGAGCAGTACTTC; cdr3_aa: CSAVGQSYEQYF; d_call: -; j_call: TRBJ2-7; clone_size: -; v_call: TRBV29-1
cdr3_nt: TGTGCCAGCAGCTCACCGGGGACAAGCGGAGAGGTTTTCTTT; cdr3_aa: CASSSPGTSGEVFF; d_call: -; j_call: TRBJ1-1; clone_size: few; v_call: TRBV7-9
cdr3_nt: TGTGCCAGCAGTTTCTCGCGTGAGCAGTTCTTC; cdr3_aa: CASSFSREQFF; d_call: -; j_call: TRBJ2-1; clone_size: -; v_call: TRBV28
cdr3_nt: TGTGCCAGCAGTGAAGCAGGGCATCAGCCCCAGCATTTT; cdr3_aa: CASSEAGHQPQHF; d_call: -; j_call: TRBJ1-5; clone_size: many; v_call: TRBV2
cdr3_nt: TGTGCCAGCAGTGTAACTCTGGGAGAGACCCAGTACTTC; cdr3_aa: CASSVTLGETQYF; d_call: -; j_call: TRBJ2-5; clone_size: -; v_call: TRBV25-1
cdr3_nt: TGTGCCAGCAACCTGGCGACTAGCCTCAATGAGCAGTTCTTC; cdr3_aa: CASNLATSLNEQFF; d_call: TRBD2; j_call: TRBJ2-1; clone_size: few; v_call: TRBV12-3/TRBV12-4
cdr3_nt: TGCGCCAGCAGCCAAGAATCCGATAGGCGGCCCCAGCATTTT; cdr3_aa: CASSQESDRRPQHF; d_call: -; j_call: TRBJ1-5; clone_size: few; v_call: TRBV4-1
cdr3_nt: TGTGCCAGTTTTGGTGGTGATGCCCTGGCAGATACGCAGTATTTT; cdr3_aa: CASFGGDALADTQYF; d_call: -; j_call: TRBJ2-3; clone_size: many; v_call: TRBV19
cdr3_nt: TGTGCCAGCACCCCACCGGGTGTCATAGCCAAAAACATTCAGTACTTC; cdr3_aa: CASTPPGVIAKNIQYF; d_call: -; j_call: TRBJ2-4; clone_size: few; v_call: TRBV6-5
cdr3_nt: TGTGCCAGCACGGCGGGAGTCATAGGGACGCAGTATTTT; cdr3_aa: CASTAGVIGTQYF; d_call: TRBD2; j_call: TRBJ2-3; clone_size: many; v_call: TRBV6-2/TRBV6-3
cdr3_nt: TGCGCCAGCAGCCAAAGGACTAGCGGGTTGGGTGAGACCCAGTACTTC; cdr3_aa: CASSQRTSGLGETQYF; d_call: TRBD2; j_call: TRBJ2-5; clone_size: many; v_call: TRBV5-1
cdr3_nt: TGCGCCAGCAGACCTATCCGCGGGACCAACACAGATACGCAGTATTTT; cdr3_aa: CASRPIRGTNTDTQYF; d_call: -; j_call: TRBJ2-3; clone_size: few; v_call: TRBV5-1
cdr3_nt: TGTGCCAGCAGCTTAGATCCTGGGGAGACCCAGTACTTC; cdr3_aa: CASSLDPGETQYF; d_call: -; j_call: TRBJ2-5; clone_size: many; v_call: TRBV11-2
cdr3_nt: TGCGCCAGCAGCCAAGGACTAGTCGACTACAATGAGCAGTTCTTC; cdr3_aa: CASSQGLVDYNEQFF; d_call: -; j_call: TRBJ2-1; clone_size: -; v_call: TRBV4-3
cdr3_nt: TGTGCCAGCAGCTTATGGGACTCCCTCCACGAGCAGTACTTC; cdr3_aa: CASSLWDSLHEQYF; d_call: -; j_call: TRBJ2-7; clone_size: few; v_call: TRBV7-2
cdr3_nt: TGTGCCAGCAGCCAGACAGCTTCTGGGGCTGTCTATGGCTACACCTTC; cdr3_aa: CASSQTASGAVYGYTF; d_call: -; j_call: TRBJ1-2; clone_size: -; v_call: TRBV14
cdr3_nt: TGTGCCAGCAGCCCCCAACTAGCGGAAACGGCAGATACGCAGTATTTT; cdr3_aa: CASSPQLAETADTQYF; d_call: TRBD2; j_call: TRBJ2-3; clone_size: -; v_call: TRBV11-2
cdr3_nt: TGCAGTGCTAGAGATTTGGGACAGGGAAAAGAGACCCAGTACTTC; cdr3_aa: CSARDLGQGKETQYF; d_call: TRBD1; j_call: TRBJ2-5; clone_size: -; v_call: TRBV20-1
cdr3_nt: TGTGCCAGCAGCTCAGTCACTAGGGAATACGAGCAGTACTTC; cdr3_aa: CASSSVTREYEQYF; d_call: -; j_call: TRBJ2-7; clone_size: many; v_call: TRBV5-5
cdr3_nt: TGTGCCAGCAGCTTACGGCCCGGGGAGACCCAGTACTTC; cdr3_aa: CASSLRPGETQYF; d_call: -; j_call: TRBJ2-5; clone_size: many; v_call: TRBV7-9
cdr3_nt: TGTGCCAGCAGTTACCCGGGACAGGGTAAAATAGAGTTCTTC; cdr3_aa: CASSYPGQGKIEFF; d_call: TRBD1; j_call: TRBJ2-1; clone_size: -; v_call: TRBV6-2/TRBV6-3
cdr3_nt: TGTGCCAGCAGTCCAAGTCGGTCTGTTGAGCAGTTCTTC; cdr3_aa: CASSPSRSVEQFF; d_call: -; j_call: TRBJ2-1; clone_size: many; v_call: TRBV11-3
cdr3_nt: TGCAGTGCCCGGGACAGGGGAGGGCCTTTGGAGCAGTACTTC; cdr3_aa: CSARDRGGPLEQYF; d_call: TRBD1; j_call: TRBJ2-7; clone_size: many; v_call: TRBV20-1
cdr3_nt: TGTGCCAGCAGTGGAGGGACAGCGAGCCCTAGGAGGGAGACCCAGTACTTC; cdr3_aa: CASSGGTASPRRETQYF; d_call: TRBD1; j_call: TRBJ2-5; clone_size: many; v_call: TRBV25-1
cdr3_nt: TGTGCCTGGAGTGTAGGCAGCAATCAGCCCCAGCATTTT; cdr3_aa: CAWSVGSNQPQHF; d_call: -; j_call: TRBJ1-5; clone_size: many; v_call: TRBV30
cdr3_nt: TGTGCCAGCAGCTCTGACGGGACTAGCACAGATACGCAGTATTTT; cdr3_aa: CASSSDGTSTDTQYF; d_call: -; j_call: TRBJ2-3; clone_size: many; v_call: TRBV12-3/TRBV12-4
cdr3_nt: TGTGCCATCAGTGAGTCGACTTTCTACGAGCAGTACTTC; cdr3_aa: CAISESTFYEQYF; d_call: -; j_call: TRBJ2-7; clone_size: -; v_call: TRBV10-3
cdr3_nt: TGTGCCAGCAGTTTCAGTTGGGTCTCGAACACTGAAGCTTTCTTT; cdr3_aa: CASSFSWVSNTEAFF; d_call: -; j_call: TRBJ1-1; clone_size: many; v_call: TRBV12-3/TRBV12-4
cdr3_nt: TGTGTCAGCAAGGCTCAACCGTTACAGAATACGCAGTATTTT; cdr3_aa: CVSKAQPLQNTQYF; d_call: -; j_call: TRBJ2-3; clone_size: few; v_call: TRBV2
cdr3_nt: TGTGCCAGCAGCTCCAGGGCAAGCTCCTACGAGCAGTACTTC; cdr3_aa: CASSSRASSYEQYF; d_call: -; j_call: TRBJ2-7; clone_size: -; v_call: TRBV7-2
cdr3_nt: TGCGCCAGCAGCGAGACTAGTCGGGCCGGGGAGCTGTTTTTT; cdr3_aa: CASSETSRAGELFF; d_call: -; j_call: TRBJ2-2; clone_size: many; v_call: TRBV5-1
cdr3_nt: TGTGCCACCCTAGGACAGGGGGGGAACACTGAAGCTTTCTTT; cdr3_aa: CATLGQGGNTEAFF; d_call: TRBD1; j_call: TRBJ1-1; clone_size: many; v_call: TRBV25-1